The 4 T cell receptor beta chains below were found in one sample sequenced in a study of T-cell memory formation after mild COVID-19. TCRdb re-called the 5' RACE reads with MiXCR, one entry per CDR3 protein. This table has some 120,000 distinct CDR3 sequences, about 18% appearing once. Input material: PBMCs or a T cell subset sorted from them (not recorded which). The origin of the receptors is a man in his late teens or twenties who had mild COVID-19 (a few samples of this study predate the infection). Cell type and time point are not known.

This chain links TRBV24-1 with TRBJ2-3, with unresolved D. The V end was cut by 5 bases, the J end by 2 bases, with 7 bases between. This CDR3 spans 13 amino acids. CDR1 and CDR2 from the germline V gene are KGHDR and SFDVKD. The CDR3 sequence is CATSGIATDTQYF. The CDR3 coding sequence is TGTGCCACCAGTGGTATTGCCACAGATACGCAGTATTTT.

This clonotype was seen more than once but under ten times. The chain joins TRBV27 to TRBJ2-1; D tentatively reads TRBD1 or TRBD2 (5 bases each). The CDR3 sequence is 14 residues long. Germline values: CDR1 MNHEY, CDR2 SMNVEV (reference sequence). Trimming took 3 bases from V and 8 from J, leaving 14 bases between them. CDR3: CASSFLGAGDEQFF. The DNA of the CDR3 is TGTGCCAGCAGTTTTCTCGGGGCTGGGGATGAGCAGTTCTTC.

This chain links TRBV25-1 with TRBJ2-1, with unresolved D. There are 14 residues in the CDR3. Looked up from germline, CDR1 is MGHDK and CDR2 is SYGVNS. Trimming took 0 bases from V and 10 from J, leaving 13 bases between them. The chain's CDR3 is CASSEYRNRHEQFF. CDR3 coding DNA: TGTGCCAGCAGTGAATACAGGAACCGTCACGAGCAGTTCTTC.

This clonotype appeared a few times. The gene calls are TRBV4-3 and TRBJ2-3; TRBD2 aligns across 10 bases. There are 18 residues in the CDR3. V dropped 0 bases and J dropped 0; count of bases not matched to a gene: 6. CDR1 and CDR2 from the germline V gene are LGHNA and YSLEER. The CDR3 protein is CASSQEATAGGSTDTQYF. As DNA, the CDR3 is TGCGCCAGCAGCCAAGAAGCTACAGCGGGGGGGAGCACAGATACGCAGTATTTT.